The 10 T cell receptor beta chains below all came from one sample that was sequenced in a study of shared clonotypes between healthy human individuals. The assay was immunoSEQ multiplex PCR, and TCRdb's table has in-frame clones only and misses some. This sample has approximately 340,000 clones, with approximately 79% found just once. The sequenced material came from memory CD4+ T cells sorted from blood. The subset is: CD45RA-negative fraction. These receptors all come from a man aged 25 to 45 in good health.

This clone was detected ten times or more. The chain joins TRBV4-1 to TRBJ1-2; D remains unclear. The CDR3 is 17 amino acids. With 0 bases removed from V and 4 bases from J, the gap between germline ends came to 18 bases. CDR1 and CDR2 from the germline V gene are MGHRA and YSYEKL. The CDR3 DNA is TGCGCCAGCAGCCAAGATAAGGCCAGGCTTGAGTCCTATGGCTACACCTTC. Amino acid sequence: CASSQDKARLESYGYTF.

As concerns this clone: The same CDR3 is also encoded by other DNA sequences in this sample. The rearrangement uses TRBV5-5 and TRBJ2-1; D perhaps matches TRBD2 (6 bases). Germline assignment: CDR1 SGHKS and CDR2 YYEKEE (reference sequence). The CDR3 loop spans 15 amino acids. V lost 4 bases to trimming and J lost 3 bases, with 14 bases between them. The CDR3 DNA follows: TGTGCCAGCAGCCTCGGACGGGGACTCTACAATGAGCAGTTCTTC. Translation: CASSLGRGLYNEQFF.

This clone came up once. Other DNA sequences within the sample encode an identical CDR3. V usage is TRBV27 and J usage is TRBJ2-7; the D is unclear. V lost 2 bases, J lost 2 bases, and 13 bases lay in between. Germline loops: CDR1 MNHEY, CDR2 SMNVEV (reference sequence). This CDR3 has 15 amino acids. The DNA of the CDR3 is TGTGCCAGCAGTTTAAAGGGTCTAGGGACCTACGAGCAGTACTTC. Amino acids: CASSLKGLGTYEQYF.

The rearrangement joins TRBV9 to TRBJ2-1; D is perhaps TRBD2 (6 bases). V was shortened by 0 bases and J by 7 bases, with 17 bases between the two germline ends. Germline CDR1 is SGDLS and CDR2 is YYNGEE. The CDR3 has 16 amino acids. The DNA for the CDR3 is TGTGCCAGCAGCGTAGGCACGGGACGTCGGGGGAATGAGCAGTTCTTC. Its protein is CASSVGTGRRGNEQFF.

The genes are TRBV2 and TRBJ2-1; possible D gene TRBD2, 6 bases. From germline, CDR1 is SNHLY and CDR2 FYNNEI. The CDR3 sequence is 16 residues long. Trimming shortened V by 6 bases and J by 10 bases, and 25 bases separated the two germline ends. In nucleotides, the CDR3 is TGTGCCAGCAGCCCCCCCGGGTTCGGGGGAGAGGGCGAGCAGTTCTTC. Translated: CASSPPGFGGEGEQFF.

The sample holds one count of this clone. This rearrangement joins TRBV30 to TRBJ2-7; 7 positions match TRBD1. After removal of 1 base from V and 4 bases from J, the junction contained 7 bases not matched to a gene. The CDR3 loop spans 14 amino acids. Germline V gene lookup returns CDR1 GTSNPN and CDR2 SVGIG (reference sequence). The CDR3 DNA sequence: TGTGCCTGGAGTGAAGGACAGGCGGGTTACGAGCAGTACTTC. As protein: CAWSEGQAGYEQYF.

The chain joins TRBV7-3 to TRBJ1-1, with D possibly TRBD1 on 6 matching bases. Germline CDR1 SGHTA, CDR2 FQGTGA. The CDR3 is made up of 13 amino acids. Trimming cost V 2 bases and J 4 bases, with 8 bases left between them. CDR3 protein: CASSLGGGTEAFF. The CDR3 bases are TGTGCCAGCAGCTTAGGAGGGGGCACTGAAGCTTTCTTT. Based on the CDR3 plus reference TRBV7-3 and TRBJ1-1, the full variable domain is GAGVSQTPSNKVTEKGKYVELRCDPISGHTALYWYRQSLGQGPEFLIYFQGTGAADDSGLPNDRFFAVRPEGSVSTLKIQRTERGDSAVYLCASSLGGGTEAFFGQGTRLTVV.

The chain combines TRBV20-1 with TRBJ2-5, with no clear D. The CDR3 is 9 residues long. Trimming removed 4 bases at V and 7 bases at J, with 4 bases between. CDR1 DFQATT and CDR2 SNEGSKA come from the germline V gene (reference sequence). Written as DNA, the CDR3 is TGCAGTGCTAAGGGGACCCAGTACTTC. This codes for CSAKGTQYF.

The chain is built from TRBV5-4 and TRBJ2-7; tentative D call: TRBD1 (6 bases). V lost 6 bases and J 6 bases, leaving 13 bases between the germline ends. Germline loops: CDR1 SGHNT, CDR2 YYREEE (reference sequence). The CDR3 is 12 residues long. The CDR3 bases are TGTGCCAGCATTGGGACATCTTCCGAGCAGTACTTC. Amino acids: CASIGTSSEQYF. Looking up the rest from reference TRBV5-4 and TRBJ2-7 gives the full variable domain: ETGVTQSPTHLIKTRGQQVTLRCSSQSGHNTVSWYQQALGQGPQFIFQYYREEENGRGNFPPRFSGLQFPNYSSELNVNALELDDSALYLCASIGTSSEQYFGPGTRLTVT.

The genes are TRBV27 and TRBJ2-3; D assignment may be TRBD1 or TRBD2 (6 bases each). Germline CDR1 reads MNHEY; CDR2 reads SMNVEV (reference sequence). CDR3 length: 15 residues. Trimming removed 6 bases from V and 3 bases from J, with 16 bases in between. The CDR3 is CASRRRGAGTDTQYF. The CDR3 DNA follows: TGTGCCAGCAGACGCAGGGGTGCGGGGACAGATACGCAGTATTTT.